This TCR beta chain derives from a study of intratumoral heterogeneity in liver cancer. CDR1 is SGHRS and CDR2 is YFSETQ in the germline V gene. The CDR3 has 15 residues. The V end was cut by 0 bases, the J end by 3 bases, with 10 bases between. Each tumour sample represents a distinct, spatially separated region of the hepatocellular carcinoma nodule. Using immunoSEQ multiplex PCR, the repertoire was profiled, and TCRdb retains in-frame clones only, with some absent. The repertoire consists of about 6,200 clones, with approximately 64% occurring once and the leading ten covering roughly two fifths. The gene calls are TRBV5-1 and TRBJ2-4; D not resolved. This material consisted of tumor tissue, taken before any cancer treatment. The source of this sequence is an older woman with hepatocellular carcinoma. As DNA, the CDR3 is TGCGCCAGCAGCTTGGCCGGGCAAAGCAAAAACATTCAGTACTTC. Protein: CASSLAGQSKNIQYF.